These 29 T cell receptor beta chains originate from one sample sequenced in a study of T cells expressing NK-cell markers. TCRdb reprocessed the 5' RACE reads, with one entry per CDR3 protein and no DNA. The sample holds about 380,000 distinct CDR3 sequences. Input material: blood T cells: a sorted CD56 or NKG2C T cell subset, CD4+ or CD8+ T cells, or bulk PBMC T cells (not recorded which). The source of these receptors is a man aged 18-75 years in good health.

The rearrangement links TRBV7-2 to TRBJ2-1; checking the TCRdb D call of TRBD2 is not possible without DNA. This CDR3 comprises 15 residues. The germline CDR1 and CDR2 sequences are SGHTA and FQGNSA. CDR3 amino acids: CASSLLGGGADEQFF.

The chain couples TRBV14 to TRBJ1-3; with no DNA, the TCRdb D assignment of TRBD1 cannot be verified. The CDR3 sequence is 15 residues long. Germline V gene data show CDR1 as SGHDN and CDR2 as FVKESK. The CDR3 loop is CASSPWGTAGNTIYF.

The chain combines TRBV5-1 with TRBJ1-2. The CDR3 has 15 residues. Germline V CDR1 and CDR2: SGHRS, YFSETQ. The CDR3 loop reads CASSDGLGGNYGYTF. Looking up the rest from reference TRBV5-1 and TRBJ1-2 gives the full variable domain: KAGVTQTPRYLIKTRGQQVTLSCSPISGHRSVSWYQQTPGQGLQFLFEYFSETQRNKGNFPGRFSGRQFSNSRSEMNVSTLELGDSALYLCASSDGLGGNYGYTFGSGTRLTVV.

This chain joins TRBV18 and TRBJ2-1; TCRdb picks TRBD1, but there is no DNA to check that call. The CDR3 is 14 amino acids. Germline V gene sequence: CDR1 KGHSH, CDR2 LQKENI. The CDR3 sequence is CASSPVGGINEQFF. The whole variable domain, filled in from reference TRBV18 and TRBJ2-1, reads NAGVMQNPRHLVRRRGQEARLRCSPMKGHSHVYWYRQLPEEGLKFMVYLQKENIIDESGMPKERFSAEFPKEGPSILRIQQVVRGDSAAYFCASSPVGGINEQFFGPGTRLTVL.

The chain carries TRBV7-6 and TRBJ2-1; TCRdb's assignment of TRBD1 cannot be checked, as there is no DNA. Germline V lookup: CDR1 SGHVS, CDR2 FNYEAQ. There are 17 residues in the CDR3. CDR3 region: CASSLARQGSSSNEQFF.

The chain has TRBV20-1 and TRBJ1-5; the TCRdb D gene call, TRBD1, has no DNA to confirm it. The germline CDR1 and CDR2 sequences are DFQATT and SNEGSKA (reference sequence). There are 13 residues in the CDR3. Here the CDR3 reads CSALGQPNQPQHF.

This CDR3 is CASSSLAPYEETQYF. V and J are TRBV27 and TRBJ2-5. Germline lookup yields CDR1 MNHEY and CDR2 SMNVEV (reference sequence). The CDR3 is made up of 15 amino acids.

J is TRBJ2-7 and V is TRBV5-5; without DNA, the TCRdb call of TRBD2 cannot be checked. The CDR3 runs 16 residues. In germline, CDR1 is SGHKS, CDR2 YYEKEE (reference sequence). The CDR3 sequence: CASSSGLTTTAGEQYF.

V usage is TRBV11-2 and J usage is TRBJ2-3. Germline-derived CDR1 and CDR2 are SGHAT and FQNNGV. This CDR3 has 16 residues. The CDR3 spells CASSRAVNVFTDTQYF.

V is TRBV12-5 and J is TRBJ2-1; no DNA is available, so the TRBD1 call from TCRdb remains unchecked. CDR1 and CDR2 (germline): LGHNT, FRNRAP. The CDR3 covers 17 residues. CDR3 loop: CASASRGQRPSYNEQFF.

The chain couples TRBV11-2 to TRBJ2-4; the D gene TCRdb calls, TRBD1, cannot be checked with no DNA. CDR1 SGHAT and CDR2 FQNNGV come from the germline V gene. There are 20 residues in the CDR3. The CDR3 sequence is CASSLVAGDRGKMSKNIQYF.

The V gene is TRBV7-9, the J gene TRBJ2-1; TCRdb indicates TRBD1, and absent DNA this call remains unverified. In germline, CDR1 is SEHNR, CDR2 FQNEAQ (reference sequence). CDR3 length equals 13 residues. CDR3 protein: CASSTNRAQEQFF.

CDR3 amino acids: CASSLGDRGQTYEQYF. This rearrangement joins TRBV11-3 to TRBJ2-7; the D call from TCRdb, TRBD1, cannot be confirmed without DNA. The CDR3 length is 16 residues. Germline CDR1 SGHNT, CDR2 YENEEA.

V gene TRBV7-2 combines with J gene TRBJ2-5; TCRdb names TRBD1, which stays unverified in the absence of DNA. The CDR3 consists of 15 residues. Germline V gives CDR1 SGHTA, CDR2 FQGNSA. The CDR3 sequence is CASRLTGDPQETQYF.

This chain joins TRBV24-1 and TRBJ1-5; TCRdb outputs TRBD1, but without DNA this stays unchecked. Germline lookup yields CDR1 KGHDR and CDR2 SFDVKD. The CDR3 is 13 amino acids. This chain's CDR3 is CATSPGGSQPQHF.

This sequence joins TRBV5-4 and TRBJ2-2; as DNA is missing, the TRBD2 call by TCRdb cannot be tested. The CDR3 covers 17 residues. Germline CDR1 and CDR2: SGHNT and YYREEE (reference sequence). The CDR3 sequence is CASSPWAILGDTGELFF. The variable domain in full, with the rest retrieved from reference TRBV5-4 and TRBJ2-2, is ETGVTQSPTHLIKTRGQQVTLRCSSQSGHNTVSWYQQALGQGPQFIFQYYREEENGRGNFPPRFSGLQFPNYSSELNVNALELDDSALYLCASSPWAILGDTGELFFGEGSRLTVL.

The chain uses TRBV28 and TRBJ1-2. The CDR3 runs to 12 residues. Germline CDR1 MDHEN, CDR2 SYDVKM. The CDR3 loop reads CASSLQNYGYTF.

The V and J genes are TRBV5-1 and TRBJ2-1. The V gene's germline CDR1 is SGHRS and CDR2 YFSETQ. The CDR3 length is 19 residues. The chain's CDR3 is CASSLAKGSLNGSYNEQFF.

This chain connects TRBV11-2 to TRBJ2-4; TCRdb indicates TRBD1, and absent DNA this call remains unverified. Looked up from germline, CDR1 is SGHAT and CDR2 is FQNNGV. This CDR3 has 18 residues. CDR3 loop: CASSSNRGDLLAKNIQYF.

The rearrangement links TRBV18 to TRBJ2-7; TCRdb gives TRBD1 as the D gene, but with no DNA this cannot be confirmed. The CDR3 extends over 13 amino acids. Germline assignment: CDR1 KGHSH and CDR2 LQKENI. The CDR3: CASSPNRDSEQYF.

This chain uses TRBV12-3 or TRBV12-4 with TRBJ2-3; TCRdb indicates TRBD2, and absent DNA this call remains unverified. This CDR3 has 15 amino acids. The CDR3 sequence is CASRKRGGGADTQYF.

The CDR3 sequence is CASRKRVGETQYF. V usage is TRBV7-2 and J usage is TRBJ2-5. CDR1 and CDR2 from the germline V gene are SGHTA and FQGNSA. The CDR3 has 13 amino acids.

This rearrangement joins TRBV2 to TRBJ2-3. The CDR3 sequence is 15 residues long. The germline gives CDR1 SNHLY, CDR2 FYNNEI. CDR3 in amino acids: CASSEANSFGDTQYF.

The chain joins TRBV6-1 to TRBJ2-1; absent DNA, TCRdb's TRBD2 call cannot be checked. Per the germline V gene, CDR1 is MNHNS and CDR2 is SASEGT. The CDR3 length is 15 residues. CDR3 residues: CASSGLAGGDNEQFF.

The chain uses TRBV6-1 and TRBJ1-1; no DNA is available, so the TRBD1 call from TCRdb remains unchecked. The CDR3 contains 11 residues. Germline V gene data show CDR1 as MNHNS and CDR2 as SASEGT. CDR3 protein: CASRSDRKAFF.

This chain links TRBV6-6 with TRBJ1-1. The CDR3 runs to 12 residues. CDR1 is MNHNY, CDR2 SVGAGI, per germline (reference sequence). CDR3 sequence reads: CASSYNAVEAFF.

The chain uses TRBV24-1 and TRBJ1-1. CDR1 KGHDR and CDR2 SFDVKD come from the germline V gene. This CDR3 is built from 11 residues. CDR3 sequence: CATSDGTEAFF.

This sequence joins TRBV20-1 and TRBJ2-1; TCRdb reports TRBD1, a call that lacks DNA to check it against. Germline V lookup: CDR1 DFQATT, CDR2 SNEGSKA (reference sequence). CDR3 length: 11 residues. The CDR3 loop is CSGGLGNEQFF.

The J gene is TRBJ2-2, the V gene TRBV6-1; the D gene TCRdb calls, TRBD1, cannot be checked with no DNA. This CDR3 comprises 14 residues. CDR1 and CDR2 from the germline V gene are MNHNS and SASEGT. CDR3 sequence reads: CASGDRGYTGELFF.